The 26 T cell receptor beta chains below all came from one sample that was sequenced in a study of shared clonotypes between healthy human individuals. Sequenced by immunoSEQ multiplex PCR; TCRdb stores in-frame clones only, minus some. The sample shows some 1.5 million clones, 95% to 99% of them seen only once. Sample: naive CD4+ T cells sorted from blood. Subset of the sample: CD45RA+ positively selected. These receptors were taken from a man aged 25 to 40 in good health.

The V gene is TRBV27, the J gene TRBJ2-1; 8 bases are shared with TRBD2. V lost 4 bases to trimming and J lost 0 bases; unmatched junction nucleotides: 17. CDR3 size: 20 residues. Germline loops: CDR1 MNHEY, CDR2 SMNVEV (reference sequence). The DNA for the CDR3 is TGTGCCAGCAGTTATCCCGTAGCGGGAACCTCCGGCCGCTCCTACAATGAGCAGTTCTTC. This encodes CASSYPVAGTSGRSYNEQFF.

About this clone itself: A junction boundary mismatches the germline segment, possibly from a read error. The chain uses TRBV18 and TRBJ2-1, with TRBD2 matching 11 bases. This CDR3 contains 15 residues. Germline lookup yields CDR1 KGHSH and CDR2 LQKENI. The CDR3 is CASSPLAGVGDEQFF. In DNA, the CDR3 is TGTGCCAGCTCGCCACTAGCGGGAGTGGGCGATGAGCAGTTCTTC.

As DNA, the CDR3 is TGTGCCAGCAGTTATCTCCCGGGTGGGGGCTACACCTTC. It specifies CASSYLPGGGYTF. The chain has TRBV6-5 and TRBJ1-2; D is unresolved. V lost 3 bases to trimming and J lost 8 bases, with 13 bases between them. Germline CDR1 is MNHEY and CDR2 is SVGAGI. The length of the CDR3 is 13 residues.

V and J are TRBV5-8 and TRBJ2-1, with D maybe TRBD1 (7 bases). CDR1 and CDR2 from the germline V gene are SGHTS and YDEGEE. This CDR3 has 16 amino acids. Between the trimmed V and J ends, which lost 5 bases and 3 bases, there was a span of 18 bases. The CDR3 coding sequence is TGTGCCAGCAGGGGGAGGACAGGTGTTGGCTACAATGAGCAGTTCTTC. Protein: CASRGRTGVGYNEQFF.

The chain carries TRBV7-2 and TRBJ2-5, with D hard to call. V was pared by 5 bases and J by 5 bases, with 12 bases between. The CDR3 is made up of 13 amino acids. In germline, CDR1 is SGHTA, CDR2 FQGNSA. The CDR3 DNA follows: TGTGCCAGCAGCACCCGGATGTGGGAGACCCAGTACTTC. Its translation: CASSTRMWETQYF.

The DNA of the CDR3 is TGCGCCAGCAGTGGGACAGCCAGTGGGCCCCAGCATTTT. Protein product: CASSGTASGPQHF. This chain joins TRBV10-1 and TRBJ1-5; tentatively, D is TRBD1 (6 bases). Germline assignment: CDR1 WNHNN and CDR2 SYGVQD (reference sequence). Trimming pared 4 bases from V and 9 bases from J, leaving 13 bases between. The CDR3 covers 13 residues.

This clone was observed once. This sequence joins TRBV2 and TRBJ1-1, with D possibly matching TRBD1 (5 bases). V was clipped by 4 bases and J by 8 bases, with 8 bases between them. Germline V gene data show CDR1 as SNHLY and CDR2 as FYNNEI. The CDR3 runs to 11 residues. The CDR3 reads CASSAQGEAFF. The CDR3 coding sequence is TGTGCCAGCAGTGCTCAGGGAGAAGCTTTCTTT.

Written as DNA, the CDR3 is TGTGCCAGCAGTTTGACATTCACGTTCAACACCGGGGAGCTGTTTTTT. It translates to CASSLTFTFNTGELFF. The V gene is TRBV7-2, the J gene TRBJ2-2, with D uncertain. V lost 6 bases to trimming and J lost 2 bases, with 16 bases between them. The CDR3 runs 16 residues. Germline CDR1 reads SGHTA; CDR2 reads FQGNSA.

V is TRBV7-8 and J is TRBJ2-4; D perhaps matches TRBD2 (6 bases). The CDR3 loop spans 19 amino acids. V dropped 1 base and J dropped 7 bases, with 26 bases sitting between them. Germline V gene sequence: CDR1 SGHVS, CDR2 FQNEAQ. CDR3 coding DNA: TGTGCCAGCAGCTTAGAGAGTCGAAGGGGAGGCCTAGTGGGGAACATTCAGTACTTC. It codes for CASSLESRRGGLVGNIQYF.

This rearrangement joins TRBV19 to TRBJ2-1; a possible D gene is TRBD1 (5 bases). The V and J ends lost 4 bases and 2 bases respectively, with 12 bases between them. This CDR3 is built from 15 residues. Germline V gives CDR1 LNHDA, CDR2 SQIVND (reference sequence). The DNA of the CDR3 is TGTGCCAGTAGTACGCTAGGGGCTCCCTACAATGAGCAGTTCTTC. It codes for CASSTLGAPYNEQFF.

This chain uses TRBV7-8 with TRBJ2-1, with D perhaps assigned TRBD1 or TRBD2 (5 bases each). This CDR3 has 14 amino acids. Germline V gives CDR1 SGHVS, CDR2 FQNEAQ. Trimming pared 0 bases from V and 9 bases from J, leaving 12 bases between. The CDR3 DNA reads TGTGCCAGCAGCTTAGCGGGACGAGAGAGTGAGCAGTTCTTC. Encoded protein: CASSLAGRESEQFF.

The DNA for the CDR3 is TGTGCCAGCAGAACGACAGGGGGTTGGGATAGCAATCAGCCCCAGCATTTT. Amino acid sequence: CASRTTGGWDSNQPQHF. The chain carries TRBV28 and TRBJ1-5, with TRBD1 matching 9 bases. Unmatched junction bases numbered 9, after V lost 6 bases and J lost 0 bases. This CDR3 contains 17 residues. Germline lookup yields CDR1 MDHEN and CDR2 SYDVKM.

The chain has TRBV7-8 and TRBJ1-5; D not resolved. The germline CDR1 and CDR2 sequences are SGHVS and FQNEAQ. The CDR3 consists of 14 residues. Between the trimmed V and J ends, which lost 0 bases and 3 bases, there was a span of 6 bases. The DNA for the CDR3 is TGTGCCAGCAGCTTAGCGGGTCTCAATCAGCCCCAGCATTTT. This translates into CASSLAGLNQPQHF.

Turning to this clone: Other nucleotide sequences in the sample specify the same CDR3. DNA of the CDR3: TGCGCCAGCAGCCCCGGACTAGCGGGAGGCCTAGCCAAAAACATTCAGTACTTC. This gives the protein CASSPGLAGGLAKNIQYF. The chain combines TRBV4-1 with TRBJ2-4; TRBD2 agrees at 14 bases. The junction had 5 bases not matched to a gene; V was cut back by 4 bases and J by 0 bases. The CDR3 covers 18 residues. Germline lookup yields CDR1 MGHRA and CDR2 YSYEKL.

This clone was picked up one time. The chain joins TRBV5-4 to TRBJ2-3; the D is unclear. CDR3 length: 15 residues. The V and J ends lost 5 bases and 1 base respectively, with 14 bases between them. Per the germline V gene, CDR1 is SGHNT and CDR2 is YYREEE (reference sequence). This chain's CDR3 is CASSSAGRGTDTQYF. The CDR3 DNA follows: TGTGCCAGCAGTTCGGCTGGACGGGGCACAGATACGCAGTATTTT.

The CDR3 DNA follows: TGTGCCAGCAGTTCTCCCACAGGGTCGGGCTACAATGAGCAGTTCTTC. Translating it yields CASSSPTGSGYNEQFF. The rearrangement joins TRBV28 to TRBJ2-1; possibly TRBD1 for D (6 bases). The CDR3 extends over 16 amino acids. V was cut by 4 bases and J by 3 bases, with 16 bases left in between. CDR1 is MDHEN and CDR2 is SYDVKM in the germline V gene.

The CDR3 reads CASSRQVSGTDTQYF. In DNA form, the CDR3 reads TGTGCCAGTAGTAGACAGGTATCTGGCACAGATACGCAGTATTTT. The V and J genes are TRBV19 and TRBJ2-3; D might be TRBD1 (6 bases). V shed 4 bases and J shed 1 base, with 12 bases lying between them. Germline CDR1 is LNHDA and CDR2 is SQIVND (reference sequence). CDR3 length: 15 residues.

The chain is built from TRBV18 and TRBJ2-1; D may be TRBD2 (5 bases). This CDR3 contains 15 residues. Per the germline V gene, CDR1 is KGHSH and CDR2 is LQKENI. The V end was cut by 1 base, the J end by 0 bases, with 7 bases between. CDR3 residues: CASSPRGPSYNEQFF. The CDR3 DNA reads TGTGCCAGCTCACCACGAGGGCCCTCCTACAATGAGCAGTTCTTC.

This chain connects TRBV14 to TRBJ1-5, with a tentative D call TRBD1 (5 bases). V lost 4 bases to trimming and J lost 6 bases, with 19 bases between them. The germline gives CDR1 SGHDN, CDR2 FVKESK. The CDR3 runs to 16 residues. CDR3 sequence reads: CASSRKTAPGSQPQHF. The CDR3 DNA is TGTGCCAGCAGCCGCAAGACAGCCCCTGGAAGTCAGCCCCAGCATTTT.

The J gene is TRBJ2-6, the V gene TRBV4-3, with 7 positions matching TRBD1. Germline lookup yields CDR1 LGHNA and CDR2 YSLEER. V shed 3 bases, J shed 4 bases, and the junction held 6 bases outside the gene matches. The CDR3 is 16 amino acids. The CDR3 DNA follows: TGCGCCAGCAGCCAGAGACAGGGCCCCGGGGCCAACGTCCTGACTTTC. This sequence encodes CASSQRQGPGANVLTF.

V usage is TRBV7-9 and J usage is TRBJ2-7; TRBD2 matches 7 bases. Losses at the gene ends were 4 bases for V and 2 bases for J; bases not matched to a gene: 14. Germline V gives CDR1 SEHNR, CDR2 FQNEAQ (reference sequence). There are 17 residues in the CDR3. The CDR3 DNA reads TGTGCCAGCAGCTCTACCCACCGGGGAGGGTTCGCCTACGAGCAGTACTTC. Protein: CASSSTHRGGFAYEQYF.

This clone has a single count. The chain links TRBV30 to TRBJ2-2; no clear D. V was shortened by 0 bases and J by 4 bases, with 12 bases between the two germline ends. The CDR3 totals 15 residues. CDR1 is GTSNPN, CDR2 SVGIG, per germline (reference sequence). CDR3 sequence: CAWSVRKSGTGELFF. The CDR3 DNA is TGTGCCTGGAGTGTAAGGAAGTCGGGCACCGGGGAGCTGTTTTTT.

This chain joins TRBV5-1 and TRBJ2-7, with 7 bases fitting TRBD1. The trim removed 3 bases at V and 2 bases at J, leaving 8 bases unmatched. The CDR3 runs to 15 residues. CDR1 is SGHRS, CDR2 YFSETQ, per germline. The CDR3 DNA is TGCGCCAGCAGCTCAATACCGGGACAGACCTACGAGCAGTACTTC. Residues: CASSSIPGQTYEQYF. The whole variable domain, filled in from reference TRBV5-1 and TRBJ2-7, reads KAGVTQTPRYLIKTRGQQVTLSCSPISGHRSVSWYQQTPGQGLQFLFEYFSETQRNKGNFPGRFSGRQFSNSRSEMNVSTLELGDSALYLCASSSIPGQTYEQYFGPGTRLTVT.

The chain's CDR3 is CASSLGRQRTYEQYF. CDR3 DNA: TGTGCCAGCAGTTTAGGGCGGCAACGAACCTACGAGCAGTACTTC. J is TRBJ2-7 and V is TRBV28; no firm D call. Per the germline V gene, CDR1 is MDHEN and CDR2 is SYDVKM. The CDR3 spans 15 residues. V lost 2 bases and J 2 bases, leaving 13 bases between the germline ends.

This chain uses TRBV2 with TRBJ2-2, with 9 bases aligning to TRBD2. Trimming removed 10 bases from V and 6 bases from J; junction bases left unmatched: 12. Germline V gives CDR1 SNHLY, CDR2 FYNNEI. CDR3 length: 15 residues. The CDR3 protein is CAIEASGRYPGELFF. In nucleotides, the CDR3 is TGTGCCATCGAGGCGAGCGGGAGGTATCCCGGGGAGCTGTTTTTT.

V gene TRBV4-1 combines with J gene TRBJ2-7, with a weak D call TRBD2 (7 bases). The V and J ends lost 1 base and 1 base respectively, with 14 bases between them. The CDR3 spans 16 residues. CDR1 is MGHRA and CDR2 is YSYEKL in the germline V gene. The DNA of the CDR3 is TGCGCCAGCAGCCAAGGAGGGGGGGCTTCTTCCTACGAGCAGTACTTC. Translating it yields CASSQGGGASSYEQYF.